The 15 T cell receptor beta chains below all came from one sample that was sequenced in a study of blood T cell repertoires in COVID-19. Generated by immunoSEQ multiplex PCR, the TCRdb table keeps only in-frame clones and is missing some. Found here are roughly 150,000 clones, about 85% of them singletons; the top ten hold around 8%. Material: peripheral blood. These receptors all come from a woman aged 80 or over with COVID-19, enrolled during active disease.

The genes are TRBV3-1 (or the pseudogene TRBV3-2) and TRBJ1-1; 8 bases are a match to TRBD1. V dropped 2 bases and J dropped 11; count of bases not matched to a gene: 7. Germline V gene sequence: CDR1 LGHDT, CDR2 YNNKEL (reference sequence). This CDR3 comprises 13 residues. The CDR3 nucleotides are TGTGCCAGCAGCCAACTCGACAGGGGAGAGGCTTTCTTT. Residues: CASSQLDRGEAFF.

The rearrangement joins TRBV19 to TRBJ2-7; D gene uncertain. Trimming pared 3 bases from V and 3 bases from J, leaving 15 bases between. Germline CDR1 and CDR2: LNHDA and SQIVND (reference sequence). The length of the CDR3 is 15 residues. CDR3 region: CASSIQPGLHYEQYF. The CDR3, as DNA: TGTGCCAGTAGTATTCAACCGGGTCTCCACTACGAGCAGTACTTC.

V and J are TRBV6-5 and TRBJ1-2, with D hard to call. Germline V gene sequence: CDR1 MNHEY, CDR2 SVGAGI. The CDR3 totals 14 residues. V lost 6 bases, J lost 0 bases, and 11 bases lay in between. CDR3 protein: CASSRGAANYGYTF. DNA of the CDR3: TGTGCCAGCAGCCGGGGAGCTGCTAACTATGGCTACACCTTC.

The chain joins TRBV3-1 (or the pseudogene TRBV3-2) to TRBJ1-6; D unresolved. Germline CDR1 is LGHDT and CDR2 is YNNKEL (reference sequence). The CDR3 is 13 residues long. Deletions cut 4 bases from V and 9 bases from J, with 10 bases between. The CDR3 region has the DNA TGTGCCAGCAGCCGGTCCCGAGGTTCACCCCTCCACTTT. Its translation is CASSRSRGSPLHF.

This clone was found once. The chain carries TRBV7-9 and TRBJ2-7, with 7 bases that match TRBD1. The CDR3 is 16 residues long. CDR1 SEHNR and CDR2 FQNEAQ come from the germline V gene (reference sequence). The ends lost 5 bases at V and 1 base at J; junction bases unmatched: 11. The CDR3 protein is CASSPLATGWSYEQYF. DNA for the CDR3: TGTGCCAGCAGCCCACTGGCGACAGGGTGGTCCTACGAGCAGTACTTC.

The genes are TRBV12-3 or TRBV12-4 and TRBJ1-1; D is possibly TRBD1 (6 bases). V lost 2 bases and J lost 5, with 9 bases in between. This CDR3 region has 13 residues. CDR3 loop: CASSLSRGTEAFF. The DNA for the CDR3 is TGTGCCAGCAGTTTAAGTAGGGGGACTGAAGCTTTCTTT.

This clone is labeled medium-sized. This sequence joins TRBV6-1 and TRBJ2-1; 8 bases fit TRBD1. V lost 3 bases, J lost 3 bases, and 1 base stayed unmatched. Germline V gives CDR1 MNHNS, CDR2 SASEGT. This CDR3 contains 14 residues. The CDR3 DNA sequence: TGTGCCAGCAGTGAGGGACAGGACTACAATGAGCAGTTCTTC. It encodes CASSEGQDYNEQFF.

The rearrangement joins TRBV6-5 to TRBJ1-5; D perhaps matches TRBD1 (5 bases). The V end lost 2 bases, the J end lost 6 bases, and 8 bases lay between the germline ends. The length of the CDR3 is 13 residues. Germline V gene sequence: CDR1 MNHEY, CDR2 SVGAGI. CDR3 DNA: TGTGCCAGCAGTTACCAAAGGGGTCAGCCCCAGCATTTT. This gives the protein CASSYQRGQPQHF.

This chain links TRBV2 with TRBJ2-2; 7 nucleotides agree with TRBD2. The CDR3 contains 16 residues. CDR1 SNHLY and CDR2 FYNNEI come from the germline V gene. V shed 4 bases and J 4 bases; nucleotides not matched to a gene: 9. CDR3: CASSVFQRGFTGELFF. CDR3 nucleotide sequence: TGTGCCAGCAGTGTTTTCCAGCGGGGTTTCACCGGGGAGCTGTTTTTT.

The rearrangement links TRBV5-1 to TRBJ1-2; TRBD1 is a possible D gene (5 bases). The V and J ends lost 4 bases and 0 bases respectively, with 10 bases between them. This CDR3 is 14 amino acids long. Germline V gene lookup returns CDR1 SGHRS and CDR2 YFSETQ. The CDR3 DNA reads TGCGCCAGCAGCCCGGACACCTCTAACTATGGCTACACCTTC. Protein product: CASSPDTSNYGYTF. Full variable domain (missing parts from reference TRBV5-1 and TRBJ1-2): KAGVTQTPRYLIKTRGQQVTLSCSPISGHRSVSWYQQTPGQGLQFLFEYFSETQRNKGNFPGRFSGRQFSNSRSEMNVSTLELGDSALYLCASSPDTSNYGYTFGSGTRLTVV.

For the CDR3, the DNA is TGTGCCAGCAGTTTTTTGGGGCAGGGAGAAGCTTTCTTT. This gives the protein CASSFLGQGEAFF. The J gene is TRBJ1-1, the V gene TRBV2, with D possibly TRBD1 on 5 matching bases. The CDR3 extends over 13 amino acids. The V end was cut by 5 bases, the J end by 8 bases, with 15 bases between. Germline V gene sequence: CDR1 SNHLY, CDR2 FYNNEI.

The chain links TRBV3-1 (or the pseudogene TRBV3-2) to TRBJ2-7, with TRBD2 identical over 12 bases. Germline lookup yields CDR1 LGHDT and CDR2 YNNKEL (reference sequence). The CDR3 loop spans 18 amino acids. V shed 1 base, J shed 1 base, and the junction held 8 bases outside the gene matches. CDR3 nucleotides: TGTGCCAGCAGCCAAGTCCCCCCCGGACTAGCGGGATCCTACGAGCAGTACTTC. This codes for CASSQVPPGLAGSYEQYF.

V gene TRBV2 combines with J gene TRBJ1-4, with TRBD1 matching 7 bases. The CDR3 is 14 residues long. The junction had 4 bases not matched to a gene; V was cut back by 5 bases and J by 4 bases. Looked up from germline, CDR1 is SNHLY and CDR2 is FYNNEI. In DNA, the CDR3 is TGTGCCAGCAGTTGGACAGGACGTAATGAAAAACTGTTTTTT. This codes for CASSWTGRNEKLFF. Together with reference TRBV2 and TRBJ1-4, the CDR3 gives the full variable domain: EPEVTQTPSHQVTQMGQEVILRCVPISNHLYFYWYRQILGQKVEFLVSFYNNEISEKSEIFDDQFSVERPDGSNFTLKIRSTKLEDSAMYFCASSWTGRNEKLFFGSGTQLSVL.

The chain is built from TRBV5-1 and TRBJ2-2, with D possibly being TRBD1 (6 bases). The CDR3 is made up of 17 amino acids. Between the trimmed V and J ends, which lost 5 bases and 5 bases, there was a span of 22 bases. The germline V gene has CDR1 SGHRS and CDR2 YFSETQ. CDR3: CASSFGYRPQGTGELFF. DNA of the CDR3: TGCGCCAGCAGTTTTGGATACAGGCCCCAGGGGACCGGGGAGCTGTTTTTT. Together with reference TRBV5-1 and TRBJ2-2, the CDR3 gives the full variable domain: KAGVTQTPRYLIKTRGQQVTLSCSPISGHRSVSWYQQTPGQGLQFLFEYFSETQRNKGNFPGRFSGRQFSNSRSEMNVSTLELGDSALYLCASSFGYRPQGTGELFFGEGSRLTVL.

The chain combines TRBV11-2 with TRBJ1-1; 9 bases are a match to TRBD1. J was trimmed by 5 bases and V by 5 bases; bases with no gene match: 12. This CDR3 spans 16 amino acids. Germline V gene data show CDR1 as SGHAT and CDR2 as FQNNGV. The CDR3: CASSLRTGTGRTEAFF. The CDR3 bases are TGTGCCAGCAGCCTCAGAACCGGGACAGGGAGGACTGAAGCTTTCTTT.